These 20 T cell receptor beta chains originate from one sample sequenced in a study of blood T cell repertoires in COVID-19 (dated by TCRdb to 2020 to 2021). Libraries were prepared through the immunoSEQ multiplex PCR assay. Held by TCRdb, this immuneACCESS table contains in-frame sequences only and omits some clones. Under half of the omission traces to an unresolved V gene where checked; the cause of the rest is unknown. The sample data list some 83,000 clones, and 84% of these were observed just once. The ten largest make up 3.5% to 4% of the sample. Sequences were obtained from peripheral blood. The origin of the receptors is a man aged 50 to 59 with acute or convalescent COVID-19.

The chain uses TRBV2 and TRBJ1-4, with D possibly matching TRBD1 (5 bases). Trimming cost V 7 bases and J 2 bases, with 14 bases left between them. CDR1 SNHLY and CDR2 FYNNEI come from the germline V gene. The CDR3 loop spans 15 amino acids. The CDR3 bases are TGTGCCAGCATCCACGGGACTGTCACTAATGAAAAACTGTTTTTT. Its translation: CASIHGTVTNEKLFF. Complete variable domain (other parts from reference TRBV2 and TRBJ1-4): EPEVTQTPSHQVTQMGQEVILRCVPISNHLYFYWYRQILGQKVEFLVSFYNNEISEKSEIFDDQFSVERPDGSNFTLKIRSTKLEDSAMYFCASIHGTVTNEKLFFGSGTQLSVL.

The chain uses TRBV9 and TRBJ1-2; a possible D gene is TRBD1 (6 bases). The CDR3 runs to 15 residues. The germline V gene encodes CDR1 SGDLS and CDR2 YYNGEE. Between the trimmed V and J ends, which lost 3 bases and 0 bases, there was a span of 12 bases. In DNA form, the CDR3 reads TGTGCCAGCAGCGGGCGGACAGTTGCTAACTATGGCTACACCTTC. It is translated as CASSGRTVANYGYTF.

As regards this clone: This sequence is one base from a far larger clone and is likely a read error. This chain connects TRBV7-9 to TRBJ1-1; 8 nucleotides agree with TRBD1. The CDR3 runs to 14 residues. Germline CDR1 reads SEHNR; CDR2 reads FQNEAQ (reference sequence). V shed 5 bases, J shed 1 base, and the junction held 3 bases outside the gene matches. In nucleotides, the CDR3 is TGTGCCAGCAGCCGCGGACAGGGGAACACTGAAGCTTTCTTT. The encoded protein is CASSRGQGNTEAFF.

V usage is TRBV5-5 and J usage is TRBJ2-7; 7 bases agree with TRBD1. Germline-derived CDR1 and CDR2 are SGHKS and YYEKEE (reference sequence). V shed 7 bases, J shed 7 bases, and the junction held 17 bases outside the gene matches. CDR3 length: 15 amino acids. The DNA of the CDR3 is TGTGCCAGCCTCAGACAGGGATCAACGTTGGGTGAGCAGTACTTC. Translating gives CASLRQGSTLGEQYF. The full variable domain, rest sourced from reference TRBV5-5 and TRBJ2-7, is DAGVTQSPTHLIKTRGQQVTLRCSPISGHKSVSWYQQVLGQGPQFIFQYYEKEERGRGNFPDRFSARQFPNYSSELNVNALLLGDSALYLCASLRQGSTLGEQYFGPGTRLTVT.

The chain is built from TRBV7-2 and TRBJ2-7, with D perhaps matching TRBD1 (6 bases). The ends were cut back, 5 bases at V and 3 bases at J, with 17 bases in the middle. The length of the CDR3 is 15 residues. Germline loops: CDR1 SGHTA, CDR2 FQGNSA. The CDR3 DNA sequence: TGTGCCAGCAGCCCCAACTGGGGACAAAACTACGAGCAGTACTTC. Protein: CASSPNWGQNYEQYF.

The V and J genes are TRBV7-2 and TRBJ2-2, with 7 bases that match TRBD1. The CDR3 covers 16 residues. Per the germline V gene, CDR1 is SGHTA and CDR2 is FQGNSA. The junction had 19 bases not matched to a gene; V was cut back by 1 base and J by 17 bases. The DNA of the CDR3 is TGTGCCAGCAGCTTAGACAGGGGCGCGTCCCAAAGCTGGGTATTTTTT. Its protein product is CASSLDRGASQSWVFF.

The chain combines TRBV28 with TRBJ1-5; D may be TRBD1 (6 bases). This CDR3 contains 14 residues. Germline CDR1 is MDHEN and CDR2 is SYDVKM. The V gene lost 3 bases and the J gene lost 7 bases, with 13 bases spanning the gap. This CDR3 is CASSFSSGVQPQHF. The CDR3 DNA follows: TGTGCCAGCAGTTTTTCGTCAGGGGTACAGCCCCAGCATTTT.

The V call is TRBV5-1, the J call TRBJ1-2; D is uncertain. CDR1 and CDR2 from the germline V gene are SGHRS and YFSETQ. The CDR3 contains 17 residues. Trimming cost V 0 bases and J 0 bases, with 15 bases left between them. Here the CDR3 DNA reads TGCGCCAGCAGCTTGGTTGAGGGTTTCTCCGCTAACTATGGCTACACCTTC. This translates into CASSLVEGFSANYGYTF.

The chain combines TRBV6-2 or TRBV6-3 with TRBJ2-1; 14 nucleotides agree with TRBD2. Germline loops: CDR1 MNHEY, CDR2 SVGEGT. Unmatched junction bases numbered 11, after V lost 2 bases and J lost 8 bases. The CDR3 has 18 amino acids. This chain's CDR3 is CASSYDLTSGRDVDEQFF. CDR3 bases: TGTGCCAGCAGTTACGACTTGACTAGCGGGAGGGACGTAGATGAGCAGTTCTTC.

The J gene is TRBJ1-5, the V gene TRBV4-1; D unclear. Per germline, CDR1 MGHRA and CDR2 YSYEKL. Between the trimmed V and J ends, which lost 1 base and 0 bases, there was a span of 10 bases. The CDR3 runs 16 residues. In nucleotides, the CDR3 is TGCGCCAGCAGCCAAGTACAGCCTAATAGCAATCAGCCCCAGCATTTT. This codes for CASSQVQPNSNQPQHF.

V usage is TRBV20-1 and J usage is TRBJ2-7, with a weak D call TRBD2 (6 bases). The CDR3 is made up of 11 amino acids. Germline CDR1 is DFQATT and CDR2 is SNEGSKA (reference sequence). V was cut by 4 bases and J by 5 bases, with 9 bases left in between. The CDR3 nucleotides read TGCAGTGCTAATAGCGGACACGAGCAGTACTTC. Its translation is CSANSGHEQYF.

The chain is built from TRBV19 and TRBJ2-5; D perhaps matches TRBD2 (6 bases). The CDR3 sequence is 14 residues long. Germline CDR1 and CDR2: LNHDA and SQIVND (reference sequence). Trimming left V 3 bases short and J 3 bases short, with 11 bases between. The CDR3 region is CASSIGGGKETQYF. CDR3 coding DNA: TGTGCCAGTAGTATCGGGGGAGGTAAAGAGACCCAGTACTTC.

CDR3 amino acids: CASSGRGEQFF. The CDR3 bases are TGTGCCAGCTCAGGAAGGGGTGAGCAGTTCTTC. The gene calls are TRBV18 and TRBJ2-1; tentatively, D is TRBD1 (5 bases). Per the germline V gene, CDR1 is KGHSH and CDR2 is LQKENI. The CDR3 length is 11 residues. Trimming left V 5 bases short and J 9 bases short, with 8 bases between.

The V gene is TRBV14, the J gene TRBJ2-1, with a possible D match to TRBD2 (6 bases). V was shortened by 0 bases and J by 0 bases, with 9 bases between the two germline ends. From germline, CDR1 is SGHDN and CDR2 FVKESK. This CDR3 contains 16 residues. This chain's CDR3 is CASSQDWRASYNEQFF. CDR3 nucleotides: TGTGCCAGCAGCCAAGATTGGAGGGCCTCCTACAATGAGCAGTTCTTC.

The CDR3: CASSLLAGAWASDTQYF. The CDR3 coding sequence is TGTGCCAGCAGCTTACTAGCGGGAGCCTGGGCGTCAGATACGCAGTATTTT. The genes are TRBV7-8 and TRBJ2-3; 10 bases are shared with TRBD2. Per germline, CDR1 SGHVS and CDR2 FQNEAQ. The CDR3 sequence is 17 residues long. The V and J ends lost 2 bases and 4 bases, in that order; junction bases with no gene match: 9.

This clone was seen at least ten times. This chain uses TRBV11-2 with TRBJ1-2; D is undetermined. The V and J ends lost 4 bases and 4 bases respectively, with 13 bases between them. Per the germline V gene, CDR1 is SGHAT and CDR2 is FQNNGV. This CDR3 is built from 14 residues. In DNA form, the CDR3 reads TGTGCCAGCAGCTCCATTCGGAGGGTCTATGGCTACACCTTC. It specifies CASSSIRRVYGYTF.

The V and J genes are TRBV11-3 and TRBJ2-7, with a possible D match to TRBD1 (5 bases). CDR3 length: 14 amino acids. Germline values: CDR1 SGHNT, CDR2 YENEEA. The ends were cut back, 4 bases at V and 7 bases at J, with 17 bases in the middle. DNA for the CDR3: TGTGCCAGCAGCTCAGGGTCGGGCATGAGGGAGCAGTACTTC. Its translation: CASSSGSGMREQYF.

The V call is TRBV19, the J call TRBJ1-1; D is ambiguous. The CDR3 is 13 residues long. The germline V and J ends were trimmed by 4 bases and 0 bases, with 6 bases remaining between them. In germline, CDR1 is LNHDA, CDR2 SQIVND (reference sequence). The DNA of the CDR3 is TGTGCCAGTAGTAGGGCACTGAACACTGAAGCTTTCTTT. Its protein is CASSRALNTEAFF.

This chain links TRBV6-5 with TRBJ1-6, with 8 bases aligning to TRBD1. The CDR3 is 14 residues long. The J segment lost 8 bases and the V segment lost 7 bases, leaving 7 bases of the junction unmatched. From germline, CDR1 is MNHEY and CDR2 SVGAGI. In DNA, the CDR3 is TGTGCCAGCACCAACCCGGACAGGGATTCACCCCTCCACTTT. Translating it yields CASTNPDRDSPLHF.

The CDR3 reads CASSPRSREVGETQYF. The CDR3 DNA is TGTGCCAGCAGTCCCAGGTCCCGCGAAGTCGGAGAGACCCAGTACTTC. The chain couples TRBV28 to TRBJ2-5, with D unresolved. Germline-derived CDR1 and CDR2 are MDHEN and SYDVKM. The CDR3 extends over 16 amino acids. Trimming shortened V by 5 bases and J by 4 bases, and 20 bases separated the two germline ends. Full variable domain (outside the CDR3, taken from reference TRBV28 and TRBJ2-5): DVKVTQSSRYLVKRTGEKVFLECVQDMDHENMFWYRQDPGLGLRLIYFSYDVKMKEKGDIPEGYSVSREKKERFSLILESASTNQTSMYLCASSPRSREVGETQYFGPGTRLLVL.